Below are 30 T cell receptor beta chains sequenced from a single sample in a study of cytomegalovirus exposure and HLA in healthy donors. The PCR was carried out with 60 Vbeta primers and 13 Jbeta primers. The protocol was immunoSEQ multiplex PCR, while the TCRdb copy is restricted to in-frame clones and leaves out a portion. The sample shows some 130,000 clones, around 70% of them seen only once. Sequencing used PBMCs. Receptors were obtained from a woman aged 55-69 years in good health and CMV-seropositive.

A single count supports this clone. This rearrangement joins TRBV7-3 to TRBJ2-2, with TRBD2 matching over 12 bases. Germline V gene lookup returns CDR1 SGHTA and CDR2 FQGTGA. The trim removed 5 bases at V and 2 bases at J, leaving 6 bases unmatched. The length of the CDR3 is 17 residues. In DNA form, the CDR3 reads TGTGCCAGCAGCCCCCGGACTAGCGGGGTTAACACCGGGGAGCTGTTTTTT. Residues: CASSPRTSGVNTGELFF.

This clone has just one count. V gene TRBV6-5 combines with J gene TRBJ1-1, with 8 bases aligning to TRBD1. The V segment lost 6 bases and the J segment 5 bases; nucleotides outside the gene matches: 11. The CDR3 is 15 residues long. In germline, CDR1 is MNHEY, CDR2 SVGAGI. The CDR3 coding sequence is TGTGCCAGCAGCCCTTGGACAGGGAGGCAAACTGAAGCTTTCTTT. Protein sequence: CASSPWTGRQTEAFF.

CDR3 in amino acids: CASSYSRQTPNYGYTF. The CDR3 nucleotides read TGTGCCAGCAGTTACTCGCGACAGACGCCTAACTATGGCTACACCTTC. The chain joins TRBV6-6 to TRBJ1-2, with a tentative D call TRBD1 (5 bases). This CDR3 region has 16 residues. V shed 0 bases and J shed 0 bases, with 11 bases lying between them. Per the germline V gene, CDR1 is MNHNY and CDR2 is SVGAGI (reference sequence).

The chain uses TRBV5-5 and TRBJ1-5, with 7 bases aligning to TRBD1. The CDR3 totals 15 residues. With V trimmed by 5 bases and J by 2 bases, 7 bases remained unmatched. Germline V gene sequence: CDR1 SGHKS, CDR2 YYEKEE (reference sequence). The CDR3 spells CASRLQGIGNQPQHF. Written as DNA, the CDR3 is TGTGCCAGCAGATTACAGGGGATCGGCAATCAGCCCCAGCATTTT. The complete variable domain, with remaining parts taken from reference TRBV5-5 and TRBJ1-5, reads DAGVTQSPTHLIKTRGQQVTLRCSPISGHKSVSWYQQVLGQGPQFIFQYYEKEERGRGNFPDRFSARQFPNYSSELNVNALLLGDSALYLCASRLQGIGNQPQHFGDGTRLSIL.

This clone was detected only once. The chain is built from TRBV13 and TRBJ1-5, with D unclear. This CDR3 comprises 12 residues. V gave up 0 bases and J gave up 6 bases, with 3 bases separating them. Germline CDR1 reads PRHDT; CDR2 reads FYEKMQ (reference sequence). The CDR3 DNA sequence: TGTGCCAGCAGCTTAGGGGCTCAGCCCCAGCATTTT. The encoded protein is CASSLGAQPQHF.

This rearrangement joins TRBV4-1 to TRBJ1-2; the match to TRBD1 covers 7 bases. Per germline, CDR1 MGHRA and CDR2 YSYEKL. The CDR3 loop spans 15 amino acids. Trimming cost V 3 bases and J 0 bases; bases outside gene matches: 4. The DNA of the CDR3 is TGCGCCAGCAGCCATAACAGGGGAGCTAACTATGGCTACACCTTC. It is translated as CASSHNRGANYGYTF.

V gene TRBV28 combines with J gene TRBJ2-3, with 10 bases fitting TRBD1. J was trimmed by 3 bases and V by 5 bases; bases with no gene match: 5. Germline V gene data show CDR1 as MDHEN and CDR2 as SYDVKM. CDR3 length: 15 amino acids. The CDR3 spells CASSPPGQGTDTQYF. The CDR3 nucleotides are TGTGCCAGCAGTCCTCCGGGACAGGGGACAGATACGCAGTATTTT.

The chain uses TRBV11-2 and TRBJ1-1, with D maybe TRBD1 (6 bases). The CDR3 sequence is 14 residues long. Per germline, CDR1 SGHAT and CDR2 FQNNGV. Trimming removed 3 bases at V and 6 bases at J, with 14 bases between. In nucleotides, the CDR3 is TGTGCCAGCAGCTTTAGGGGGGGTGTGGCTGAAGCTTTCTTT. Encoded protein: CASSFRGGVAEAFF. Drawing the rest from reference TRBV11-2 and TRBJ1-1, the complete variable domain is EAGVAQSPRYKIIEKRQSVAFWCNPISGHATLYWYQQILGQGPKLLIQFQNNGVVDDSQLPKDRFSAERLKGVDSTLKIQPAKLEDSAVYLCASSFRGGVAEAFFGQGTRLTVV.

In its sample, this clone was seen once. The genes are TRBV1 and TRBJ2-7; the D call TRBD1 from the table was never checked on the DNA. TRBV1 is reported as a pseudogene. The CDR3 covers 16 residues. CDR3 sequence: CTSSHPDRAISYEQYF. The CDR3 bases are TGCACCAGCAGCCACCCGGACAGGGCAATCTCCTACGAGCAGTACTTC.

The chain employs TRBV9 and TRBJ2-3; D remains ambiguous. Deletions cut 0 bases from V and 5 bases from J, with 10 bases between. CDR1 and CDR2 from the germline V gene are SGDLS and YYNGEE. There are 14 residues in the CDR3. The CDR3 spells CASSVVGSLDTQYF. Written as DNA, the CDR3 is TGTGCCAGCAGCGTAGTGGGTAGCCTAGATACGCAGTATTTT.

This sequence joins TRBV5-4 and TRBJ2-3; 7 bases line up with TRBD2. CDR3 length: 14 amino acids. CDR1 and CDR2 from the germline V gene are SGHNT and YYREEE (reference sequence). V lost 5 bases to trimming and J lost 2 bases; unmatched junction nucleotides: 5. The CDR3 loop is CASSQAGHTDTQYF. In nucleotides, the CDR3 is TGTGCCAGCAGTCAAGCGGGGCACACAGATACGCAGTATTTT.

This chain joins TRBV6-1 and TRBJ2-4, with 8 bases lining up with TRBD1. The J segment lost 4 bases and the V segment lost 4 bases, leaving 6 bases of the junction unmatched. Germline-derived CDR1 and CDR2 are MNHNS and SASEGT. The length of the CDR3 is 15 residues. This chain's CDR3 is CASSGQGMAKNIQYF. The CDR3 DNA follows: TGTGCCAGCAGTGGACAGGGGATGGCAAAAAACATTCAGTACTTC.

This chain links TRBV19 with TRBJ2-1, with D possibly TRBD2 on 7 matching bases. V lost 4 bases, J lost 4 bases, and 14 bases lay in between. The V gene's germline CDR1 is LNHDA and CDR2 SQIVND (reference sequence). This CDR3 region has 15 residues. The DNA for the CDR3 is TGTGCCAGTAGTACACGGGGGGCCGCTTACAATGAGCAGTTCTTC. It is translated as CASSTRGAAYNEQFF.

The genes are TRBV2 and TRBJ2-5, with D maybe TRBD1 (6 bases). CDR3 length: 12 amino acids. V lost 8 bases and J 4 bases, leaving 11 bases between the germline ends. The germline V gene encodes CDR1 SNHLY and CDR2 FYNNEI. In DNA, the CDR3 is TGTGCCAGCGGGGGACACGCAGAGACCCAGTACTTC. Translation: CASGGHAETQYF. Combining the CDR3 with reference TRBV2 and TRBJ2-5 gives the whole variable domain EPEVTQTPSHQVTQMGQEVILRCVPISNHLYFYWYRQILGQKVEFLVSFYNNEISEKSEIFDDQFSVERPDGSNFTLKIRSTKLEDSAMYFCASGGHAETQYFGPGTRLLVL.

This clone has more than one count but fewer than ten. The chain combines TRBV5-1 with TRBJ1-1, with D possibly TRBD1 on 5 matching bases. V was pared by 4 bases and J by 3 bases, with 16 bases between. From germline, CDR1 is SGHRS and CDR2 YFSETQ. This CDR3 comprises 15 residues. CDR3 in amino acids: CASSTRQTRYTEAFF. The DNA for the CDR3 is TGCGCCAGCAGCACCAGACAGACCCGGTACACTGAAGCTTTCTTT. The entire variable domain, with the rest obtained from reference TRBV5-1 and TRBJ1-1, is as follows: KAGVTQTPRYLIKTRGQQVTLSCSPISGHRSVSWYQQTPGQGLQFLFEYFSETQRNKGNFPGRFSGRQFSNSRSEMNVSTLELGDSALYLCASSTRQTRYTEAFFGQGTRLTVV.

Only one count was recorded for this clone. The chain carries TRBV7-2 and TRBJ1-1, with D tentatively TRBD1 (5 bases). Trimming removed 5 bases at V and 0 bases at J, with 16 bases between. This CDR3 contains 16 residues. Germline lookup yields CDR1 SGHTA and CDR2 FQGNSA. For the CDR3, the DNA is TGTGCCAGCAGCCTGAGGCGGGACCGTATGAACACTGAAGCTTTCTTT. The encoded protein is CASSLRRDRMNTEAFF.

V and J are TRBV6-6 and TRBJ1-4; the match to TRBD1 covers 10 bases. The CDR3 runs 14 residues. Germline CDR1 reads MNHNY; CDR2 reads SVGAGI (reference sequence). V gave up 5 bases and J gave up 7 bases; unmatched junction bases: 4. DNA for the CDR3: TGTGCCAGCAGTGGGACAGGGGTTGGTGAAAAACTGTTTTTT. Protein: CASSGTGVGEKLFF.

The chain joins TRBV4-1 to TRBJ1-2; D perhaps matches TRBD1 (6 bases). The length of the CDR3 is 14 residues. Trimming removed 0 bases from V and 5 bases from J, with 10 bases in between. Germline loops: CDR1 MGHRA, CDR2 YSYEKL. For the CDR3, the DNA is TGCGCCAGCAGCCAAGAGGGGGCTGGGTATGGCTACACCTTC. Amino acids: CASSQEGAGYGYTF.

The V call is TRBV28, the J call TRBJ2-3; 9 bases align to TRBD2. V shed 3 bases, J shed 0 bases, and the junction held 7 bases outside the gene matches. The CDR3 is 17 residues long. From germline, CDR1 is MDHEN and CDR2 SYDVKM. The CDR3 nucleotides are TGTGCCAGCAGTTTGACTAGCGGCGATTCTAGCACAGATACGCAGTATTTT. Residues: CASSLTSGDSSTDTQYF.

The chain couples TRBV6-5 to TRBJ1-2; 8 nucleotides agree with TRBD1. The CDR3 extends over 15 amino acids. The germline V gene encodes CDR1 MNHEY and CDR2 SVGAGI. Unmatched junction bases numbered 6, after V lost 6 bases and J lost 0 bases. CDR3 nucleotides: TGTGCCAGCAGACGACAGGGGCAAGCTAACTATGGCTACACCTTC. Residues: CASRRQGQANYGYTF.

The V and J genes are TRBV6-5 and TRBJ2-1; 10 bases map to TRBD2. Germline trimming cut 4 bases from V and 7 bases from J; bases unmatched to any gene: 10. The CDR3 is 16 amino acids. Germline CDR1 reads MNHEY; CDR2 reads SVGAGI. The CDR3 is CASSSQAGGLLNEQFF. CDR3 sequence (DNA): TGTGCCAGCAGTTCCCAAGCGGGGGGGCTACTGAATGAGCAGTTCTTC.

The CDR3 nucleotides read TGTGCCAGCAGCTTGGGCAAGGTTGGCCAGTACTTC. Translated, it gives CASSLGKVGQYF. V is TRBV14 and J is TRBJ2-5; D is undetermined. The CDR3 length is 12 residues. Trimming took off 5 bases at V and 10 bases at J, with 14 bases between the two ends. The V gene's germline CDR1 is SGHDN and CDR2 FVKESK.

This clone was found a few times. The chain recombines TRBV5-6 with TRBJ2-3; D is perhaps TRBD1 (5 bases). Germline loops: CDR1 SGHDT, CDR2 YYEEEE. This CDR3 contains 14 residues. The V and J ends lost 1 base and 4 bases respectively, with 10 bases between them. CDR3 protein: CASSLKAGSDTQYF. The CDR3 nucleotides read TGTGCCAGCAGCTTGAAGGCAGGGTCAGATACGCAGTATTTT.

V usage is TRBV15 and J usage is TRBJ1-2; D unclear. Trimming cost V 3 bases and J 0 bases, with 11 bases left between them. This CDR3 has 15 residues. Per germline, CDR1 LNHNV and CDR2 YYDKDF (reference sequence). The CDR3 spells CATSSIPESNYGYTF. DNA of the CDR3: TGTGCCACCAGCAGTATCCCAGAATCTAACTATGGCTACACCTTC. Full variable domain (rest looked up from reference TRBV15 and TRBJ1-2): DAMVIQNPRYQVTQFGKPVTLSCSQTLNHNVMYWYQQKSSQAPKLLFHYYDKDFNNEADTPDNFQSRRPNTSFCFLDIRSPGLGDTAMYLCATSSIPESNYGYTFGSGTRLTVV.

V gene TRBV15 combines with J gene TRBJ1-3; D is possibly TRBD1 (5 bases). CDR1 and CDR2 (germline): LNHNV, YYDKDF (reference sequence). Trimming shortened V by 3 bases and J by 9 bases, and 12 bases separated the two germline ends. The CDR3 covers 13 residues. The CDR3 spells CATSSAPGGTIYF. As DNA, the CDR3 is TGTGCCACCAGCAGCGCCCCCGGGGGCACCATATATTTT.

The chain links TRBV5-1 to TRBJ1-2; 8 bases are shared with TRBD1. CDR1 and CDR2 from the germline V gene are SGHRS and YFSETQ. There are 15 residues in the CDR3. V was pared by 4 bases and J by 4 bases, with 9 bases of the junction left unmatched. The CDR3 region is CASSPAPGQAYGYTF. The CDR3 DNA sequence: TGCGCCAGCAGCCCTGCTCCGGGACAGGCCTATGGCTACACCTTC.

The genes are TRBV7-3 and TRBJ2-5; tentatively, D is TRBD1 (6 bases). Germline V CDR1 and CDR2: SGHTA, FQGTGA. V was shortened by 4 bases and J by 5 bases, with 11 bases between the two germline ends. This CDR3 has 13 residues. The CDR3 protein is CASSWGHGETQYF. The CDR3 region has the DNA TGTGCCAGCAGCTGGGGGCATGGGGAGACCCAGTACTTC.

This clone was found a few times. V is TRBV18 and J is TRBJ1-5, with 8 bases identical to TRBD1. Germline CDR1 and CDR2: KGHSH and LQKENI. V was clipped by 5 bases and J by 5 bases; unmatched bases: 11. The CDR3 length is 16 residues. CDR3 DNA sequence: TGTGCCAGCTCAGATCTACGACAGGGGAAAGATCAGCCCCAGCATTTT. Its protein product is CASSDLRQGKDQPQHF.

The V and J genes are TRBV29-1 and TRBJ2-5; 7 bases are shared with TRBD2. This CDR3 region has 14 residues. CDR1 and CDR2 (germline): SQVTM, ANQGSEA. V gave up 3 bases and J gave up 2 bases; unmatched junction bases: 6. Here the CDR3 DNA reads TGCAGCGTTGAGGGAGCGGGGATTCAAGAGACCCAGTACTTC. Amino acid sequence: CSVEGAGIQETQYF. The full variable domain, in which reference TRBV29-1 and TRBJ2-5 provide the parts outside the CDR3, is SAVISQKPSRDICQRGTSLTIQCQVDSQVTMMFWYRQQPGQSLTLIATANQGSEATYESGFVIDKFPISRPNLTFSTLTVSNMSPEDSSIYLCSVEGAGIQETQYFGPGTRLLVL.

V is TRBV10-3 and J is TRBJ2-2; tentatively, D is TRBD2 (5 bases). V was pared by 8 bases and J by 6 bases, with 10 bases between. The length of the CDR3 is 12 residues. The V gene's germline CDR1 is ENHRY and CDR2 SYGVKD. Here the CDR3 DNA reads TGTGCCATCGGAGCCGGGGCCGGGGAGCTGTTTTTT. Translated: CAIGAGAGELFF.